This TCR beta chain was identified during a study of blood T cell repertoires in COVID-19 (dated by TCRdb to about 2020). About the investigation overall: Samples covering the acute and convalescent phases of COVID-19 were provided by collaborators in the United States, Italy and Spain. The samples were drawn from the first 160 participants of the ongoing ImmuneRACE study and from 950 to 1,500 subjects provided by 6 global collaborators. The repertoires were released in a freely available public database intended as a resource for research on the immune response to SARS-CoV-2. The sample metadata nearly always contained a de-identified subject ID, COVID-19 status, age in years and sex. The prospective study material was composed of cDNA or gDNA derived from T cells, B-cell-depleted T cells, or PBMCs. The dataset comprised deeply sampled blood TCRbeta repertoires from subjects exposed to, actively infected with, or recovered from COVID-19. Where available, HLA class I and class II types were taken from metadata supplied by the sample provider and were not determined by assay-based typing.

CDR1 and CDR2 were assigned from the germline V gene as SGHTA and FQGNSA. The cysteine opens and the phenylalanine closes a CDR3 of 14 amino acids. Only the CDR3 DNA stays, 42 bases, in frame from base 1. V is shortened by 5 bases, J by 4 bases, and the region joining them spans 14 bases. A note on this clone: Its antigen is unknown. There are no base qualities to consult, and no much larger clone falls within one base.

Each collaborating institution followed its own protocols to collect whole blood in K2EDTA tubes. For TCRbeta analysis, collaborators shipped samples as frozen whole blood, isolated PBMCs, or DNA extracted from either of those sample types. TCRbeta CDR3 regions were amplified from genomic DNA by means of the immunoSEQ Assay, a bias-controlled multiplex PCR. From the authors' description of their analysis: The number of nucleated cells in each sample was estimated from the amplification of reference gene primers within the assay. Sequence reads were collapsed and filtered to measure the absolute abundance of every unique TCRbeta CDR3 rearrangement. Productive Simpson clonality was computed per sample as the square root of Simpson's diversity index over productive rearrangements. Held by TCRdb, this immuneACCESS table contains in-frame sequences only and omits some clones. Under half of the omission traces to an unresolved V gene where checked; the cause of the rest is unknown. V, J and clone size derive from that table, while D and trimming were established from the DNA sequence. The sample records 150,000 to 200,000 clones, around 84% of which are singletons. The top ten constitute 2.5% to 4% of the sample.

Summary of the overall study and its limitations: Clinical and demographic metadata were provided uncurated, with the amount varying by source and participant.

The receptor chain draws on TRBV7-2 and TRBJ1-2; the D region possibly corresponds to TRBD1 (5 bases align). Sequencing used peripheral blood. The receptor comes from a human donor with acute or convalescent COVID-19. The donor label of this sample is uncertain. The CDR3 region: CASSGPTDLYGYTF. The sequenced DNA is TGTGCCAGCAGCGGCCCGACAGACCTCTATGGCTACACCTTC.